This entry lists 12 T cell receptor beta chains sequenced from one sample in a study of blood T cell repertoires in COVID-19. Using immunoSEQ multiplex PCR, the repertoire was profiled, and TCRdb retains in-frame clones only, with some absent. The data hold about 150,000 clones, with around 84% observed a single time. Sequenced input: PBMCs or T cells enriched from blood (not recorded which). These receptors all stem from a woman aged 50 to 65 who had recovered from COVID-19.

The V gene is TRBV5-1, the J gene TRBJ2-7, with 9 bases aligning to TRBD2. The CDR3 loop spans 15 amino acids. The V segment lost 4 bases and the J segment 6 bases; nucleotides outside the gene matches: 11. Germline V gene lookup returns CDR1 SGHRS and CDR2 YFSETQ. The CDR3 coding sequence is TGCGCCAGCAGCGCGGGGCTAGCGGGGAGAGGCGAGCAGTACTTC. Translated: CASSAGLAGRGEQYF.

The rearrangement links TRBV7-3 to TRBJ2-1; D possibly corresponds to TRBD2 (5 bases). The CDR3 runs to 13 residues. V was pared by 4 bases and J by 5 bases, with 9 bases between. Germline-derived CDR1 and CDR2 are SGHTA and FQGTGA. CDR3 loop: CASSSQADNEQFF. As DNA, the CDR3 is TGTGCCAGCAGCTCACAAGCGGACAATGAGCAGTTCTTC.

The gene calls are TRBV28 and TRBJ2-3, with 12 bases lining up with TRBD2. The CDR3 totals 17 residues. Germline CDR1 reads MDHEN; CDR2 reads SYDVKM. The V and J ends lost 3 bases and 2 bases, in that order; junction bases with no gene match: 6. The CDR3 sequence: CASSFPGLAGFTDTQYF. The CDR3 DNA is TGTGCCAGCAGTTTCCCGGGACTAGCGGGCTTCACAGATACGCAGTATTTT.

The rearrangement uses TRBV18 and TRBJ1-6, with 9 bases identical to TRBD1. This CDR3 spans 16 amino acids. Trimming at V came to 3 bases and at J to 9 bases, leaving 9 bases not matched to a gene. Germline V gene data show CDR1 as KGHSH and CDR2 as LQKENI. CDR3 coding DNA: TGTGCCAGCTCACCGCAGCCGGGACAGGGATCTTCACCCCTCCACTTT. Encoded protein: CASSPQPGQGSSPLHF.

This chain uses TRBV5-8 with TRBJ1-1; D is perhaps TRBD1 (6 bases). The CDR3 runs to 13 residues. The V gene lost 1 base and the J gene lost 3 bases, with 7 bases spanning the gap. Germline-derived CDR1 and CDR2 are SGHTS and YDEGEE. The CDR3 bases are TGTGCCAGCAGCTTGCCAGGGGACACTGAAGCTTTCTTT. It specifies CASSLPGDTEAFF.

V is TRBV6-5 and J is TRBJ1-6; 8 bases agree with TRBD1. Germline V gives CDR1 MNHEY, CDR2 SVGAGI. This CDR3 comprises 14 residues. Trimming at V came to 2 bases and at J to 7 bases, leaving 1 base not matched to a gene. The CDR3 nucleotides are TGTGCCAGCAGTTACCACAGGGGGAATTCACCCCTCCACTTT. Amino acids: CASSYHRGNSPLHF.

The gene calls are TRBV3-1 (or the pseudogene TRBV3-2) and TRBJ2-7; D is unresolved. V was shortened by 4 bases and J by 4 bases, with 5 bases between the two germline ends. The CDR3 has 11 amino acids. Germline V gives CDR1 LGHDT, CDR2 YNNKEL (reference sequence). The CDR3 DNA is TGTGCCAGCAGCCGTATTTACGAGCAGTACTTC. Translated, it gives CASSRIYEQYF.

The V call is TRBV7-2, the J call TRBJ1-5, with 10 bases fitting TRBD1. After removal of 5 bases from V and 7 bases from J, the junction contained 8 bases not matched to a gene. This CDR3 is built from 15 residues. Germline V gives CDR1 SGHTA, CDR2 FQGNSA. CDR3 protein: CASSPDRGQGQPQHF. CDR3 sequence (DNA): TGTGCCAGCAGCCCTGACAGGGGGCAGGGACAGCCCCAGCATTTT.

This rearrangement joins TRBV5-1 to TRBJ1-6; 8 bases map to TRBD1. Germline CDR1 is SGHRS and CDR2 is YFSETQ. This CDR3 spans 16 amino acids. Trimming took 5 bases from V and 10 from J; bases not matched to a gene: 14. The CDR3: CASSVGQGSSKSPLHF. For the CDR3, the DNA is TGCGCCAGCAGTGTAGGACAGGGAAGTAGCAAGTCACCCCTCCACTTT.

This chain connects TRBV24-1 to TRBJ2-1; a weak D match, TRBD2 (5 bases). This CDR3 has 13 residues. The germline V gene encodes CDR1 KGHDR and CDR2 SFDVKD. V lost 3 bases and J 8 bases, leaving 10 bases between the germline ends. The CDR3 region has the DNA TGTGCCACCAGTGATCCGGTAGCGTATGAGCAGTTCTTC. Translating it yields CATSDPVAYEQFF.

This clone was recorded once. J is TRBJ2-1 and V is TRBV9; D gene ambiguous. The CDR3 has 15 amino acids. With 0 bases removed from V and 0 bases from J, the gap between germline ends came to 7 bases. In germline, CDR1 is SGDLS, CDR2 YYNGEE. CDR3 in amino acids: CASSVGSSSYNEQFF. In DNA form, the CDR3 reads TGTGCCAGCAGCGTAGGAAGTAGCTCCTACAATGAGCAGTTCTTC.

The rearrangement links TRBV28 to TRBJ1-2; D unresolved. Trimming stripped 3 bases from V and 4 bases from J, with 9 bases between. The CDR3 runs 13 residues. Germline-derived CDR1 and CDR2 are MDHEN and SYDVKM. CDR3 sequence reads: CASSLLGSYGYTF. CDR3 sequence (DNA): TGTGCCAGCAGTTTGCTAGGTTCCTATGGCTACACCTTC.